These 10 T cell receptor beta chains originate from one sample sequenced in a study of blood T cell repertoires in COVID-19. Profiling relied on immunoSEQ multiplex PCR, and the TCRdb table lists in-frame clones only, not all of them. The data show tens of thousands of clones, approximately 85% seen once. Sequencing was carried out using peripheral blood. The receptor source for this set is a human donor in a cohort sampled during active COVID-19.

The CDR3 here is CASSSLRGQYEQYF. As DNA, the CDR3 is TGTGCCAGCAGTTCCTTAAGGGGGCAGTACGAGCAGTACTTC. This chain links TRBV2 with TRBJ2-7, with 7 bases matching TRBD1. The CDR3 is 14 residues long. Germline V CDR1 and CDR2: SNHLY, FYNNEI. Trimming removed 5 bases from V and 4 bases from J; junction bases left unmatched: 8.

CDR3 DNA: TGTGCCAGTAGTACGACAGGGGCGGGATACTATGGCTACACCTTC. Its translation is CASSTTGAGYYGYTF. This sequence joins TRBV19 and TRBJ1-2, with 8 nucleotides matching TRBD1. The ends lost 4 bases at V and 3 bases at J; junction bases unmatched: 7. Per the germline V gene, CDR1 is LNHDA and CDR2 is SQIVND (reference sequence). CDR3 length equals 15 residues.

This chain uses TRBV12-3 or TRBV12-4 with TRBJ1-1; TRBD1 might be the D (6 bases). This CDR3 is built from 11 residues. V was cut by 7 bases and J by 5 bases, with 8 bases left in between. CDR3 sequence reads: CASTQGTEAFF. CDR3 nucleotides: TGTGCCAGCACCCAGGGGACTGAAGCTTTCTTT.

The chain combines TRBV30 with TRBJ2-1; D may be TRBD2 (5 bases). Trimming pared 2 bases from V and 8 bases from J, leaving 16 bases between. The CDR3 has 14 residues. Germline CDR1 and CDR2: GTSNPN and SVGIG (reference sequence). CDR3 residues: CAWSRLLPGDEQFF. The CDR3 bases are TGTGCCTGGAGTCGGCTATTGCCCGGGGATGAGCAGTTCTTC.

This sequence joins TRBV5-1 and TRBJ1-1, with D maybe TRBD1 (6 bases). The CDR3 loop spans 15 amino acids. The germline gives CDR1 SGHRS, CDR2 YFSETQ. Trimming stripped 4 bases from V and 4 bases from J, with 17 bases between. The CDR3 protein is CASSQAQGFGTEAFF. The CDR3 nucleotides read TGCGCCAGCAGCCAGGCACAGGGATTCGGCACTGAAGCTTTCTTT.

V usage is TRBV5-4 and J usage is TRBJ1-2; possible D gene TRBD1, 5 bases. The length of the CDR3 is 15 residues. V gave up 5 bases and J gave up 4 bases, with 18 bases separating them. Germline CDR1 is SGHNT and CDR2 is YYREEE (reference sequence). The CDR3 protein is CASRPEQTAGYGYTF. The CDR3 nucleotides are TGTGCCAGCAGACCCGAGCAGACAGCAGGCTATGGCTACACCTTC.

V usage is TRBV10-2 and J usage is TRBJ1-6; 9 nucleotides agree with TRBD1. Germline CDR1 is WSHSY and CDR2 is SAAADI. This CDR3 spans 15 amino acids. After removal of 9 bases from V and 6 bases from J, the junction contained 9 bases not matched to a gene. The DNA of the CDR3 is TGCGCCAGTTCTACAGGGGGCGTCGGTAATTCACCCCTCCACTTT. Translated: CASSTGGVGNSPLHF.

V gene TRBV7-9 combines with J gene TRBJ1-3; the D is unclear. Trimming removed 2 bases at V and 0 bases at J, with 8 bases between. The CDR3 length is 15 residues. Germline loops: CDR1 SEHNR, CDR2 FQNEAQ (reference sequence). The CDR3 loop is CASSLMASSGNTIYF. The CDR3, as DNA: TGTGCCAGCAGCTTAATGGCTAGCTCTGGAAACACCATATATTTT.

The V and J genes are TRBV10-3 and TRBJ1-2, with no clear D. Trimming pared 7 bases from V and 3 bases from J, leaving 12 bases between. The length of the CDR3 is 13 residues. In germline, CDR1 is ENHRY, CDR2 SYGVKD. The CDR3 region has the DNA TGTGCCATCATCGAGGACGGGGACTATGGCTACACCTTC. It yields the protein CAIIEDGDYGYTF.

About this clone itself: At one of its ends the junction is not consistent with the germline gene, which may arise from a read error. The chain couples TRBV29-1 to TRBJ1-2; 9 nucleotides match TRBD1. This CDR3 is built from 13 residues. CDR1 is SQVTM and CDR2 is ANQGSEA in the germline V gene. The CDR3 sequence is CSVEGTGYYGYTF. The CDR3, as DNA: TGCAGCGTCGAAGGGACAGGGTACTATGGCTACACCTTC.